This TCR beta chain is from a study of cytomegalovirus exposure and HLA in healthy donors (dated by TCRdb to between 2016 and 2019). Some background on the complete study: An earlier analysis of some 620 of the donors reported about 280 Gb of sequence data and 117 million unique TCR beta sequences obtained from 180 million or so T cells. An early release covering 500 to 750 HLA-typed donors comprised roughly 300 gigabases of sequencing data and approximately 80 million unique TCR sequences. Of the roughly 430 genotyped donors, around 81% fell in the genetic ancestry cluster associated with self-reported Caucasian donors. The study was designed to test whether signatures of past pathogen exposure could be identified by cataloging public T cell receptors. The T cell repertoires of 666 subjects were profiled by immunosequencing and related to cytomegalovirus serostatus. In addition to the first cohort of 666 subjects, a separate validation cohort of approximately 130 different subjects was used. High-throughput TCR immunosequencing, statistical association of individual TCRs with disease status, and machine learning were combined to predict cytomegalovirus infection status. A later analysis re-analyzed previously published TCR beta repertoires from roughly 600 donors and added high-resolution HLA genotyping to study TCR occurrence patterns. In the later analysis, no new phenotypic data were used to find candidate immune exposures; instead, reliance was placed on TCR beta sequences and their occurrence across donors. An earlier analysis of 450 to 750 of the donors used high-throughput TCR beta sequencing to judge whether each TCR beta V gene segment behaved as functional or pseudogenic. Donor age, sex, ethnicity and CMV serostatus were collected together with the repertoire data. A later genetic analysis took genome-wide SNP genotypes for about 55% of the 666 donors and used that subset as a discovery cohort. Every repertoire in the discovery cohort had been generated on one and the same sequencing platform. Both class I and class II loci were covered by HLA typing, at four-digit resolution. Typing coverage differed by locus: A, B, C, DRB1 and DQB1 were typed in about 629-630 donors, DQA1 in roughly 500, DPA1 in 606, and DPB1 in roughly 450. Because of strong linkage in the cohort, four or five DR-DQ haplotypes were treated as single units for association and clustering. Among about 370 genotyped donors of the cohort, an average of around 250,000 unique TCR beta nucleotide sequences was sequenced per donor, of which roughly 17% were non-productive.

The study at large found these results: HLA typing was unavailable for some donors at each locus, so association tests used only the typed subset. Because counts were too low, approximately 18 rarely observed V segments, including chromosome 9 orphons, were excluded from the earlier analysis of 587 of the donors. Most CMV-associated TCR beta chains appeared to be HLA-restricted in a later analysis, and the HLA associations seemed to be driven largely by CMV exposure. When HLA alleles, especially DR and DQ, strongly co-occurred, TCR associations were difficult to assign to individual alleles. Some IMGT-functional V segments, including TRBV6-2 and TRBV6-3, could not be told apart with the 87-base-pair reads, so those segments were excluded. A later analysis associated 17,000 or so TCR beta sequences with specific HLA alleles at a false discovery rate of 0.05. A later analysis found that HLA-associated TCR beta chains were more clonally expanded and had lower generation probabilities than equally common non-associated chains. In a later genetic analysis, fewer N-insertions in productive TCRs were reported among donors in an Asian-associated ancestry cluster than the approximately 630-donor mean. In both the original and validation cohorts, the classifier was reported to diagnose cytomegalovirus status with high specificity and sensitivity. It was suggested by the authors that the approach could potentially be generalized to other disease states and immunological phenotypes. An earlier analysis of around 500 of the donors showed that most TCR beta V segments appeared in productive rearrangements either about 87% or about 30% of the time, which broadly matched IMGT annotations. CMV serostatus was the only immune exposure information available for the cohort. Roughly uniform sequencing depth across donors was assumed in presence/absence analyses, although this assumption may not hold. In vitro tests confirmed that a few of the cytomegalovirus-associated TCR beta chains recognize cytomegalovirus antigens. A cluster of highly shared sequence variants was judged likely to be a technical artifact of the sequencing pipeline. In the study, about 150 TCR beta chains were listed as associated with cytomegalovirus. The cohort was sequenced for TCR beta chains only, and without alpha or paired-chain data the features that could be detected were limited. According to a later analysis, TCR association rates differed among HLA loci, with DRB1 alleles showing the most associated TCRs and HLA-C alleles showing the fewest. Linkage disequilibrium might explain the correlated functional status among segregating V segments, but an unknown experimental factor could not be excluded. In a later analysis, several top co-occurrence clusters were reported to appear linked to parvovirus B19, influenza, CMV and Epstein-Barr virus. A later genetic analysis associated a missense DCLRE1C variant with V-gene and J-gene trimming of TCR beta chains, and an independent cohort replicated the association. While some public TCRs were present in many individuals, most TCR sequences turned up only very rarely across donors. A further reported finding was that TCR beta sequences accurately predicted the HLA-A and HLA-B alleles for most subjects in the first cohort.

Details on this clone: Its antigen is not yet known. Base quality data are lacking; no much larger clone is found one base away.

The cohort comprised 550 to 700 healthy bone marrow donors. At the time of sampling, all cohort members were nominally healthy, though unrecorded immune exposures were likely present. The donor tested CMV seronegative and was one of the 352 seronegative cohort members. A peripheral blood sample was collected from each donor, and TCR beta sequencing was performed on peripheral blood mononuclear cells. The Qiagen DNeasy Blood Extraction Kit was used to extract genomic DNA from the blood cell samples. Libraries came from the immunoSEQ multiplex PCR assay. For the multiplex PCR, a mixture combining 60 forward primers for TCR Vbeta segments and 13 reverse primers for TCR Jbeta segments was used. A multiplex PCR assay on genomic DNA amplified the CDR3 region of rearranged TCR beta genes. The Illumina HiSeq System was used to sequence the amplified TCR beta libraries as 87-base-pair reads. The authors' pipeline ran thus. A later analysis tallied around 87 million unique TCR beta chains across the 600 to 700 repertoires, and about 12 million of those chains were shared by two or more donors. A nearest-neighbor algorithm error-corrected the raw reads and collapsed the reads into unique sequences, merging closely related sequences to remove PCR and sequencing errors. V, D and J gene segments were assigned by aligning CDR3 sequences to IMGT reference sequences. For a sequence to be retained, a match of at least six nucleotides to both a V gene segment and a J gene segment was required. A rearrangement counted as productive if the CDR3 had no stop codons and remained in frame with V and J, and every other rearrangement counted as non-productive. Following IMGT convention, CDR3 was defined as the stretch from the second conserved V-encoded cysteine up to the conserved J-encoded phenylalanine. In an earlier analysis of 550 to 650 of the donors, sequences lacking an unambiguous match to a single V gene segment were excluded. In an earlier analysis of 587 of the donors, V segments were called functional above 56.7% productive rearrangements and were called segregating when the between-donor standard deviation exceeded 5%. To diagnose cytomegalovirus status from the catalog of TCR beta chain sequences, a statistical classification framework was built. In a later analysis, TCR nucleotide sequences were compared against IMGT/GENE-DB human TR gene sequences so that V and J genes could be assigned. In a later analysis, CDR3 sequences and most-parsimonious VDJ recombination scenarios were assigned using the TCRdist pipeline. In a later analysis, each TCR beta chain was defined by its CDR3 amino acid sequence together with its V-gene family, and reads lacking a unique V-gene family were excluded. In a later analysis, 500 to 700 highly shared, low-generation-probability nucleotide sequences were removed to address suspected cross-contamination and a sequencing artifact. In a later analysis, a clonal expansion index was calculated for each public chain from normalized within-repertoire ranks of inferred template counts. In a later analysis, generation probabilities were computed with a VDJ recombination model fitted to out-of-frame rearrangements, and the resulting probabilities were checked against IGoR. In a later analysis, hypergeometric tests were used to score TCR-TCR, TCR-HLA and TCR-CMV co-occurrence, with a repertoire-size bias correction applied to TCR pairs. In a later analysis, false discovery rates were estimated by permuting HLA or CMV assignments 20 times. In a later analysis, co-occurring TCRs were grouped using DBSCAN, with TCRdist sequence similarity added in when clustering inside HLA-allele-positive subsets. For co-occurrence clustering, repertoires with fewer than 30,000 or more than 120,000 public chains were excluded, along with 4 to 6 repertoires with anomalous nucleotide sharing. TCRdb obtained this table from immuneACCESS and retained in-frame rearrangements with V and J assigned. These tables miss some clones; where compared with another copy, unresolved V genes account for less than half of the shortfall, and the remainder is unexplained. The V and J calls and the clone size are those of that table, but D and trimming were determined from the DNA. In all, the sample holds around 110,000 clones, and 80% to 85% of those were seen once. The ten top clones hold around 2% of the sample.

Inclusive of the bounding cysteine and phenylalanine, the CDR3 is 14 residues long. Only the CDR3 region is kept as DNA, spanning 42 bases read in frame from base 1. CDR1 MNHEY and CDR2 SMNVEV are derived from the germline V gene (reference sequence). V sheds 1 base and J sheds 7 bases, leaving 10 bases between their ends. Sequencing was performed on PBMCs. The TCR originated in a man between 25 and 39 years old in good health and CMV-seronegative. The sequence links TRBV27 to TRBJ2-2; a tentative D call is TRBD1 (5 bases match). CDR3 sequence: CASSLFTGGGELFF. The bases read TGTGCCAGCAGTTTATTTACAGGCGGCGGGGAGCTGTTTTTT.